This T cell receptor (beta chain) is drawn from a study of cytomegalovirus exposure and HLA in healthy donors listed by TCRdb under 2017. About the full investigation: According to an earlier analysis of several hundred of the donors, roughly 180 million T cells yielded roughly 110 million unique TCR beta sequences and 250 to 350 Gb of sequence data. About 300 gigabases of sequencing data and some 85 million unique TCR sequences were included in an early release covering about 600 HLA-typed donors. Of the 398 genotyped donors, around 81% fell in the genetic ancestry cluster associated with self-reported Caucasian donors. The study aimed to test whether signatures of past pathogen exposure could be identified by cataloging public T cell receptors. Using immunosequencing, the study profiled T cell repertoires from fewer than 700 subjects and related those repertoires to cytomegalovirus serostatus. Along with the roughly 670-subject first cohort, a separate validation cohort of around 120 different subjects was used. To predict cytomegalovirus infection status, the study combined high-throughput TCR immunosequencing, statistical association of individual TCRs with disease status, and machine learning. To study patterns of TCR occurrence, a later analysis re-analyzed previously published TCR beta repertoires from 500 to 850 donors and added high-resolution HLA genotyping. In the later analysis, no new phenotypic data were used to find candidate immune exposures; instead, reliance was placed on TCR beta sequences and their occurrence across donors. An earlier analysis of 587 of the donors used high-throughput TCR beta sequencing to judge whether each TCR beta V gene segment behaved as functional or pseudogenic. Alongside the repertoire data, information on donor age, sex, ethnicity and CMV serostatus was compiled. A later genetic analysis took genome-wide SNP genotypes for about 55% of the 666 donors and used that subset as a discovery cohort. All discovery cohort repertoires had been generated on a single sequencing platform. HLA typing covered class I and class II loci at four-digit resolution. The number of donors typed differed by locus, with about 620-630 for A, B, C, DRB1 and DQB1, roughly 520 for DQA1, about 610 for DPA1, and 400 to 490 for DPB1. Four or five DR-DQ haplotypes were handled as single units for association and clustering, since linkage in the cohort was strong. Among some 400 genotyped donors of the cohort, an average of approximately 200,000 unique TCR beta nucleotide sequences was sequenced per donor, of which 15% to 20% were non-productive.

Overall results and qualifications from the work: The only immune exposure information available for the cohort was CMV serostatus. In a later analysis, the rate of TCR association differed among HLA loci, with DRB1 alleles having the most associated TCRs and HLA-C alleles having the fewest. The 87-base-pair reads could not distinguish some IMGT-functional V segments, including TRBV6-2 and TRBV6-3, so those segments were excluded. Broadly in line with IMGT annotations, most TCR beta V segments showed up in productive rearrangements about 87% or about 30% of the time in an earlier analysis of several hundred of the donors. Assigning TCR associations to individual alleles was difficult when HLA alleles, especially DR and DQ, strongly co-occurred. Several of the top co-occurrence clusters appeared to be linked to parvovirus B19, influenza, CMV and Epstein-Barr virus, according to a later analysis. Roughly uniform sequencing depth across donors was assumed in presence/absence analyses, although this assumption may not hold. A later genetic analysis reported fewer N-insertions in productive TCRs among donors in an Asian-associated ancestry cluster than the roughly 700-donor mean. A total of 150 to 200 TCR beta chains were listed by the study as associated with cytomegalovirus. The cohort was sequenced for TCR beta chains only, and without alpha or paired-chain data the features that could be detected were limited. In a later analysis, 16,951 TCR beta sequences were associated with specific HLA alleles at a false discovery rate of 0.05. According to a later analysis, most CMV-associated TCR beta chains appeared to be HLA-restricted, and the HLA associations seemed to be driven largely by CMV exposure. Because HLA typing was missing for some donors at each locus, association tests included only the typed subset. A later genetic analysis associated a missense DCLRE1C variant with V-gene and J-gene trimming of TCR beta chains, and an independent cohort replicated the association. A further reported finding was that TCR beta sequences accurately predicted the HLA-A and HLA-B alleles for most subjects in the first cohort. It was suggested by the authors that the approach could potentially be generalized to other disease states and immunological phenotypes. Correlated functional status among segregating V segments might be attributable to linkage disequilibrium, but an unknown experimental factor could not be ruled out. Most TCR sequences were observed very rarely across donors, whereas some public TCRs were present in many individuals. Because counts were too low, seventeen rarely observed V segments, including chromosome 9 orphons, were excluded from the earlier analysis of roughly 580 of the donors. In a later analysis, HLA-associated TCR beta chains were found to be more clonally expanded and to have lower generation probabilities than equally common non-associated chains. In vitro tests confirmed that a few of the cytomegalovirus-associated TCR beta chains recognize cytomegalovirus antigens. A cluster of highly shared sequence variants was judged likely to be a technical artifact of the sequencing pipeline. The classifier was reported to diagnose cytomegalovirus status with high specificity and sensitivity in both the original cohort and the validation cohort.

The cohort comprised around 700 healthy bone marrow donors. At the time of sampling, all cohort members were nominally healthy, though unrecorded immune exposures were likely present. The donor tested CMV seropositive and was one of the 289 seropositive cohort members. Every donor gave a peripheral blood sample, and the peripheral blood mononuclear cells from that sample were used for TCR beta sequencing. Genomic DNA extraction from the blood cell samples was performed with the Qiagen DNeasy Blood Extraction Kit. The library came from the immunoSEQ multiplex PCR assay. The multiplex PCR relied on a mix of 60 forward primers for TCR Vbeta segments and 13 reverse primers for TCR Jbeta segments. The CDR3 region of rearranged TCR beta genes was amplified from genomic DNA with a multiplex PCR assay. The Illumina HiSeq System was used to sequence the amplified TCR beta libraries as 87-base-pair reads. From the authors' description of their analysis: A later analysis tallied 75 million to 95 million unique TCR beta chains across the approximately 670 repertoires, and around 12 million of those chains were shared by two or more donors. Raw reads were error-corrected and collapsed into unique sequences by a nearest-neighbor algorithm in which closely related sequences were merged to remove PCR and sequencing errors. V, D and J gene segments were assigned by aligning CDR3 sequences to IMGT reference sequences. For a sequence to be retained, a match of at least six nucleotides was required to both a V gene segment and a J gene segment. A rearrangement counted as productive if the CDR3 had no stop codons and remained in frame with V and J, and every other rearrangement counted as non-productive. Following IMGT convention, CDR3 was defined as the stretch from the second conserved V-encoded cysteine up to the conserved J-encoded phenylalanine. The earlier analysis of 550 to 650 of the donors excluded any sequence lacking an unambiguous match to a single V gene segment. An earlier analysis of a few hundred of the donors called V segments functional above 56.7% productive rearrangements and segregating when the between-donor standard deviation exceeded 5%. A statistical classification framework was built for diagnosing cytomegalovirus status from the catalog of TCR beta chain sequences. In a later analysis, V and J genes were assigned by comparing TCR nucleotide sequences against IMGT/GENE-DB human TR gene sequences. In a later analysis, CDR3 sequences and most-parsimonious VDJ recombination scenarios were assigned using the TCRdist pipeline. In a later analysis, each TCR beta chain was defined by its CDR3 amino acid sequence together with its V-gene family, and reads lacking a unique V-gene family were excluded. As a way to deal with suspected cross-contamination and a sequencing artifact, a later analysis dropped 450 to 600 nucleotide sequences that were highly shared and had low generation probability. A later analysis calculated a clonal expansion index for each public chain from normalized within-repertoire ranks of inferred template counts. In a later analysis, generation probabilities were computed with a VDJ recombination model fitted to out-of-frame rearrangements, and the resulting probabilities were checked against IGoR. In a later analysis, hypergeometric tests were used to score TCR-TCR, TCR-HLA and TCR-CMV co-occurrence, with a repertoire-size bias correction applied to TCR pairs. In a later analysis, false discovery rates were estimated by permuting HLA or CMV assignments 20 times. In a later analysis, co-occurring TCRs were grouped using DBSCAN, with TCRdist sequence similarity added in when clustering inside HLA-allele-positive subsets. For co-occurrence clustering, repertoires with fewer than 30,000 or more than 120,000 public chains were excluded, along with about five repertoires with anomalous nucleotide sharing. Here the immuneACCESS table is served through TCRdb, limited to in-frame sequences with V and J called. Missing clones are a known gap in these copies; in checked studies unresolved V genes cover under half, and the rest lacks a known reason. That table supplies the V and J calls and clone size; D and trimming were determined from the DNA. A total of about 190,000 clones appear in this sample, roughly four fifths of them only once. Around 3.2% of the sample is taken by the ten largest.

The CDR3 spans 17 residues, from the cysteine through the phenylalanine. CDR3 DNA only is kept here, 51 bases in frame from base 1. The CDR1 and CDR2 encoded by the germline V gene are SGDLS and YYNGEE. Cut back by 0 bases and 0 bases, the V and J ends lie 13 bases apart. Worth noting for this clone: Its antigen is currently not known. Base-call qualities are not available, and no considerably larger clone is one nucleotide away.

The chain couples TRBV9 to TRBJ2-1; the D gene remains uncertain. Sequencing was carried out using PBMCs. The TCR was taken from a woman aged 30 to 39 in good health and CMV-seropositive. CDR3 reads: CASSVGLGGGSYNEQFF. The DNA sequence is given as TGTGCCAGCAGCGTAGGGTTGGGTGGCGGCTCCTACAATGAGCAGTTCTTC.